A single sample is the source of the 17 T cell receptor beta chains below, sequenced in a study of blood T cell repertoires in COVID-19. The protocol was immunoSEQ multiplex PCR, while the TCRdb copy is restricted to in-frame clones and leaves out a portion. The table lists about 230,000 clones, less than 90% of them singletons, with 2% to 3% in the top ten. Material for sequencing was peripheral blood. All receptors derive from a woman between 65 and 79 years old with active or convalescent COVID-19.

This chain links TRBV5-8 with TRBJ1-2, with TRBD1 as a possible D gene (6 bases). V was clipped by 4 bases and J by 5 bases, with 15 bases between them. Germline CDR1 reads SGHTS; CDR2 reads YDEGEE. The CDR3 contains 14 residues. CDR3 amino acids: CASSEQGYLYGYTF. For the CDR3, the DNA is TGTGCCAGCAGCGAACAGGGATACCTATATGGCTACACCTTC.

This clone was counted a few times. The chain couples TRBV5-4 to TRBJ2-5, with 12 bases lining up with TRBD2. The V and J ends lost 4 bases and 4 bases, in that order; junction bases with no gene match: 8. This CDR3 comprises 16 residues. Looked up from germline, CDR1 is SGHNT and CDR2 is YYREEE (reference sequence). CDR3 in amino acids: CASSTPQTSGGETQYF. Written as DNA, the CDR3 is TGTGCCAGCAGCACGCCCCAGACTAGCGGGGGAGAGACCCAGTACTTC.

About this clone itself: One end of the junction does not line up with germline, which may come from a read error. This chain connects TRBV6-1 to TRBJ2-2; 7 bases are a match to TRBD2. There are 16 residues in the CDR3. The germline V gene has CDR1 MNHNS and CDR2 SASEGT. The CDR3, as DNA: TGTGCCAGCAGGGAAGGAGCGGGGTCCAACACCGGGGAGCTGTTTTTT. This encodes CASREGAGSNTGELFF.

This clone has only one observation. The CDR3 sequence is CASSLNSQETQYF. In nucleotides, the CDR3 is TGTGCCAGCAGCTTAAACAGCCAAGAGACCCAGTACTTC. This chain connects TRBV7-3 to TRBJ2-5; D is unclear. Germline CDR1 is SGHTA and CDR2 is FQGTGA. The CDR3 loop spans 13 amino acids. V was clipped by 1 base and J by 1 base, with 4 bases between them.

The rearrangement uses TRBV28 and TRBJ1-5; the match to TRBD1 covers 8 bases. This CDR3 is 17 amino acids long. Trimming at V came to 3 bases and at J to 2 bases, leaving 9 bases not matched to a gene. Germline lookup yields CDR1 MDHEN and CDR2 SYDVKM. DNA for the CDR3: TGTGCCAGCAGTTTCCTACCGACAGGGGATGGCAATCAGCCCCAGCATTTT. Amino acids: CASSFLPTGDGNQPQHF.

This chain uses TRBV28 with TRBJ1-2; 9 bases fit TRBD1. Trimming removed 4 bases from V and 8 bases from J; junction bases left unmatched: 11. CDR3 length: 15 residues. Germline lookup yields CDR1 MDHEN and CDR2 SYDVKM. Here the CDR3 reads CASSSQTGGGGGYTF. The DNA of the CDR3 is TGTGCCAGCAGTTCCCAGACAGGGGGAGGTGGGGGCTACACCTTC.

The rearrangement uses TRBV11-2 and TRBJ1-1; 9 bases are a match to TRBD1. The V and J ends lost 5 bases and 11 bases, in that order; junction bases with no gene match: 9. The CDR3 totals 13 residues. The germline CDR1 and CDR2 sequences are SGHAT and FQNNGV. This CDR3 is CASSAGQGSTAFF. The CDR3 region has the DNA TGTGCCAGCAGCGCCGGACAGGGGTCGACGGCTTTCTTT.

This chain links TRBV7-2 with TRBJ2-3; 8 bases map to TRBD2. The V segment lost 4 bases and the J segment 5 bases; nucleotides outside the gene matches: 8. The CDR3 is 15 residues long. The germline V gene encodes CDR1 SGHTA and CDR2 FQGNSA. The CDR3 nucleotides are TGTGCCAGCAGCTCCAGTAGCGGGATGGGAGATACGCAGTATTTT. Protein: CASSSSSGMGDTQYF.

CDR3 loop: CASSKEGLANEQFF. The DNA of the CDR3 is TGTGCCAGCAGCAAAGAGGGACTAGCCAATGAGCAGTTCTTC. The chain recombines TRBV21-1 with TRBJ2-1; the table calls TRBD2, which could not be checked here. TRBV21-1 is flagged as a pseudogene. This CDR3 is built from 14 residues.

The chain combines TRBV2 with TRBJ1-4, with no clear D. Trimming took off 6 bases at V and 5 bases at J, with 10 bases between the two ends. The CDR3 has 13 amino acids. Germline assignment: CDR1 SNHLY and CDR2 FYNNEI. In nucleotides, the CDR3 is TGTGCCAGCAGCCGGAGCCCCAATGAAAAACTGTTTTTT. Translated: CASSRSPNEKLFF.

The CDR3 protein is CAWSVSSPLHF. CDR3 DNA: TGTGCCTGGAGTGTCTCTTCACCCCTCCACTTT. This chain connects TRBV30 to TRBJ1-6; D is uncertain. Germline V gene sequence: CDR1 GTSNPN, CDR2 SVGIG (reference sequence). Trimming took off 0 bases at V and 9 bases at J, with 3 bases between the two ends. This CDR3 has 11 amino acids.

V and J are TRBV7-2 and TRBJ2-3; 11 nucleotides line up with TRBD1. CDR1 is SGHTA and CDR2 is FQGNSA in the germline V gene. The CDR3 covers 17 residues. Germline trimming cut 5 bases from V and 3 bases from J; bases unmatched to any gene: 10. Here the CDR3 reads CASSTGQGAQRTDTQYF. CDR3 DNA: TGTGCCAGCAGCACAGGACAGGGGGCGCAAAGGACAGATACGCAGTATTTT.

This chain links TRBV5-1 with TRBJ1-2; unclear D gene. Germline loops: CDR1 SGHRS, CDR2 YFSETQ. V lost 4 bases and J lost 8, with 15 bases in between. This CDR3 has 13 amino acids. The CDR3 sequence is CASSPDLDGGYTF. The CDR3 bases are TGCGCCAGCAGCCCCGACCTTGACGGGGGCTACACCTTC.

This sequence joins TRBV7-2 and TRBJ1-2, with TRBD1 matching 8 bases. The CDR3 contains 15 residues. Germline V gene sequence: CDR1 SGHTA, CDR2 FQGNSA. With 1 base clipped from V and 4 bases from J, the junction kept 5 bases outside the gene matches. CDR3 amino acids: CASSLGTGNVYGYTF. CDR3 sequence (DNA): TGTGCCAGCAGCTTAGGGACAGGGAACGTCTATGGCTACACCTTC.

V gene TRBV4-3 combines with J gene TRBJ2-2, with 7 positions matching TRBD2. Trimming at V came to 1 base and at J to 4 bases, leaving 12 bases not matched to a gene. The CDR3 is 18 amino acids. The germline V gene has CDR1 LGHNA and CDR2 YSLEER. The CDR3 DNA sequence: TGCGCCAGCAGCCAAGGAAGCGGGGTGGGGGGTGGCACCGGGGAGCTGTTTTTT. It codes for CASSQGSGVGGGTGELFF.

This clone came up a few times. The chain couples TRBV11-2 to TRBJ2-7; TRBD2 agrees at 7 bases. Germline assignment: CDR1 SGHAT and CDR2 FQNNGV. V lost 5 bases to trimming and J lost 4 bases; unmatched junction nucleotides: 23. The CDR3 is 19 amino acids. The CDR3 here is CASSPLNRFGGRRGYEQYF. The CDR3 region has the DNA TGTGCCAGCAGCCCCCTGAATCGCTTTGGCGGGAGAAGAGGATACGAGCAGTACTTC.

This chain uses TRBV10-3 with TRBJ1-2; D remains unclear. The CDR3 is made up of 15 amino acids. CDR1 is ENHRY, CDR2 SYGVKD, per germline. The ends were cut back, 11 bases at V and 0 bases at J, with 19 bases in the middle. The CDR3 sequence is CAGSGAMPTNYGYTF. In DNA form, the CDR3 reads TGTGCCGGGAGTGGCGCTATGCCTACTAACTATGGCTACACCTTC.